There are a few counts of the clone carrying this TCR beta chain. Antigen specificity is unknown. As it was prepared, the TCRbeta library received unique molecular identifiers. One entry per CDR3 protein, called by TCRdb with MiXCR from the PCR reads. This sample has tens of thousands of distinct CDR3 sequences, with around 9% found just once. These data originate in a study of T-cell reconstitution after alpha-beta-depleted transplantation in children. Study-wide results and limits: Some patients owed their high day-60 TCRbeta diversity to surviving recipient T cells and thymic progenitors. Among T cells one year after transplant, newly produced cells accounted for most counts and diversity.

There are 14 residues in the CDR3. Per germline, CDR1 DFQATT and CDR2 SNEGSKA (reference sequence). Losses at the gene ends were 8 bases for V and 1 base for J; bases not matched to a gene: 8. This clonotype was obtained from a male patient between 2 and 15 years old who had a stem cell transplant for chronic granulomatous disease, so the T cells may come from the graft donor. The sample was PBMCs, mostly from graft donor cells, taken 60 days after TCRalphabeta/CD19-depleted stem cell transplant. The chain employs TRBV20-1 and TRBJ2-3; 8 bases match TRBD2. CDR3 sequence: CSCGRPGGTDTQYF. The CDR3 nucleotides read TGCAGTTGCGGGAGGCCGGGGGGCACAGATACGCAGTATTTT.